One and the same sample provided the 23 T cell receptor beta chains below, sequenced in a study of T cells in Graves' hyperthyroidism and ophthalmopathy. It was RNA transcripts that yielded the amplified TCR beta CDR3 regions. RT-PCR in the first round (using the HTBI primer set) targeted the TCR CDR3. MiXCR, run by TCRdb on the multiplex PCR reads, gives a single entry per CDR3 protein. In the table there are a few hundred thousand distinct CDR3 sequences, less than 25% of which are singletons. Material for sequencing was blood. The receptors stem from a man between 18 and 35 years old with Graves' hyperthyroidism.

This clonotype was counted many times. CDR3 in DNA: TGTGCCAGCAGTTACTCCCCAACAGGGGAGTTCTATGGCTACACCTTC. Amino acid sequence: CASSYSPTGEFYGYTF. The chain is built from TRBV6-5 and TRBJ1-2, with TRBD1 matching 7 bases. CDR3 length: 16 amino acids. Germline V CDR1 and CDR2: MNHEY, SVGAGI. V lost 0 bases and J lost 4; bases outside the gene matches: 8.

This clonotype was recorded at least ten times. The chain joins TRBV9 to TRBJ1-3; 7 positions match TRBD1. The CDR3 has 13 amino acids. V trimming: 2 bases; J trimming: 7 bases; junction bases outside the gene matches: 3. Germline V gives CDR1 SGDLS, CDR2 YYNGEE. Here the CDR3 reads CASSVNRGNTIYF. For the CDR3, the DNA is TGTGCCAGCAGCGTCAACAGGGGCAACACCATATATTTT.

This clonotype was seen at least ten times. CDR3 region: CASSPQGTYGYTF. In DNA form, the CDR3 reads TGTGCCAGCAGTCCTCAGGGGACCTATGGCTACACCTTC. V and J are TRBV28 and TRBJ1-2; perhaps TRBD1 as D (6 bases). The CDR3 has 13 amino acids. The germline V and J ends were trimmed by 5 bases and 4 bases, with 11 bases remaining between them. CDR1 and CDR2 from the germline V gene are MDHEN and SYDVKM.

This clonotype has ten or more counts. The chain has TRBV5-1 and TRBJ2-7; 7 bases are a match to TRBD1. Germline values: CDR1 SGHRS, CDR2 YFSETQ. The length of the CDR3 is 15 residues. V was clipped by 1 base and J by 0 bases; unmatched bases: 4. The CDR3 DNA sequence: TGCGCCAGCAGCTTGCTGACAGGGAGCTCCTACGAGCAGTACTTC. Protein sequence: CASSLLTGSSYEQYF.

The CDR3 loop is CASSSNGGEQETQYF. The CDR3 bases are TGTGCCAGCAGCTCAAACGGGGGGGAACAAGAGACCCAGTACTTC. V is TRBV7-3 and J is TRBJ2-5; 8 positions match TRBD2. Trimming took 4 bases from V and 2 from J; bases not matched to a gene: 6. From germline, CDR1 is SGHTA and CDR2 FQGTGA. The CDR3 length is 15 residues.

V gene TRBV12-3 or TRBV12-4 combines with J gene TRBJ1-2; D remains ambiguous. V gave up 5 bases and J gave up 3 bases, with 13 bases separating them. This CDR3 contains 14 residues. CDR3 nucleotides: TGTGCCAGCAGTCCGGTGGGCGGGCACTATGGCTACACCTTC. Protein sequence: CASSPVGGHYGYTF.

The chain recombines TRBV28 with TRBJ2-2, with a tentative D call TRBD1 (5 bases). Germline values: CDR1 MDHEN, CDR2 SYDVKM. V was clipped by 1 base and J by 4 bases, with 16 bases between them. The CDR3 covers 17 residues. The CDR3 region is CASSLSRTSIGTGELFF. The CDR3, as DNA: TGTGCCAGCAGTTTATCTAGGACATCGATCGGCACCGGGGAGCTGTTTTTT.

The V and J genes are TRBV7-9 and TRBJ1-2, with 9 bases aligning to TRBD1. Germline V lookup: CDR1 SEHNR, CDR2 FQNEAQ (reference sequence). The CDR3 totals 15 residues. The V segment lost 4 bases and the J segment 2 bases; nucleotides outside the gene matches: 5. CDR3 in amino acids: CASSSGDRANYGYTF. In nucleotides, the CDR3 is TGTGCCAGCAGCTCAGGGGACAGGGCCAACTATGGCTACACCTTC. The full variable domain, its missing parts supplied by reference TRBV7-9 and TRBJ1-2, is DTGVSQNPRHKITKRGQNVTFRCDPISEHNRLYWYRQTLGQGPEFLTYFQNEAQLEKSRLLSDRFSAERPKGSFSTLEIQRTEQGDSAMYLCASSSGDRANYGYTFGSGTRLTVV.

This clonotype has at least ten counts. This chain connects TRBV19 to TRBJ2-2; unclear D gene. Per the germline V gene, CDR1 is LNHDA and CDR2 is SQIVND (reference sequence). CDR3 length: 14 residues. The V and J ends lost 6 bases and 2 bases respectively, with 10 bases between them. CDR3 bases: TGTGCCAGTAGCATGGTCCTTAACACCGGGGAGCTGTTTTTT. Protein product: CASSMVLNTGELFF. Complete variable domain (other parts from reference TRBV19 and TRBJ2-2): DGGITQSPKYLFRKEGQNVTLSCEQNLNHDAMYWYRQDPGQGLRLIYYSQIVNDFQKGDIAEGYSVSREKKESFPLTVTSAQKNPTAFYLCASSMVLNTGELFFGEGSRLTVL.

The chain carries TRBV6-5 and TRBJ1-5, with 8 bases identical to TRBD1. The CDR3 is made up of 13 amino acids. Looked up from germline, CDR1 is MNHEY and CDR2 is SVGAGI. V lost 3 bases to trimming and J lost 8 bases; unmatched junction nucleotides: 3. CDR3 nucleotides: TGTGCCAGCAGTTATACAGGGGGAGAGCCCCAGCATTTT. Protein: CASSYTGGEPQHF.

This clonotype was observed at least ten times. The gene calls are TRBV20-1 and TRBJ1-3; D call uncertain. CDR3 length equals 14 residues. Germline V lookup: CDR1 DFQATT, CDR2 SNEGSKA (reference sequence). The ends were cut back, 6 bases at V and 0 bases at J, with 12 bases in the middle. CDR3 DNA sequence: TGCAGTGCACTGAACGTATACTCTGGAAACACCATATATTTT. It translates to CSALNVYSGNTIYF.

V is TRBV20-1 and J is TRBJ1-2, with 9 bases fitting TRBD1. Looked up from germline, CDR1 is DFQATT and CDR2 is SNEGSKA (reference sequence). The junction had 3 bases not matched to a gene; V was cut back by 2 bases and J by 5 bases. CDR3 size: 13 residues. CDR3 loop: CSARMDRGYGYTF. The CDR3 DNA is TGCAGTGCTAGAATGGACAGGGGATATGGCTACACCTTC.

The chain recombines TRBV6-2 or TRBV6-3 with TRBJ1-2; possibly TRBD1 for D (5 bases). Germline V gene data show CDR1 as MNHEY and CDR2 as SVGEGT. This CDR3 has 18 amino acids. V lost 7 bases and J lost 1, with 25 bases in between. The CDR3 bases are TGTGCCAGCAACACCTACCCCCCGGGAAGGGGAAATAACTATGGCTACACCTTC. Protein: CASNTYPPGRGNNYGYTF.

In this sample, this clonotype turned up many times. Mismatch with germline at one junction end may stem from a read error. The J gene is TRBJ2-5, the V gene TRBV15; D possibly matches TRBD1 or TRBD2 (5 bases each). CDR1 and CDR2 from the germline V gene are LNHNV and YYDKDF (reference sequence). This CDR3 has 15 amino acids. CDR3 coding DNA: TGTGCCACCAGCCGAGAGGGCAGGGCGCAAGAGACCCAGTACTTC. It encodes CATSREGRAQETQYF.

This clonotype has a handful of counts. A much more abundant neighbour one base away suggests this may be a read error. The V gene is TRBV9, the J gene TRBJ2-5; TRBD1 aligns across 8 bases. Germline CDR1 SGDLS, CDR2 YYNGEE. This CDR3 has 16 amino acids. The CDR3 DNA follows: TGTGCCAGCAGCTATGGAGGGCAGGGGGCATCAGAGACCAAGTACTTC. Residues: CASSYGGQGASETKYF.

This clonotype was seen only once. This chain connects TRBV15 to TRBJ2-7; unclear D gene. The CDR3 runs 14 residues. Trimming pared 5 bases from V and 2 bases from J, leaving 13 bases between. Germline loops: CDR1 LNHNV, CDR2 YYDKDF (reference sequence). The CDR3 loop reads CATSWAGTTYEQYF. Written as DNA, the CDR3 is TGTGCCACCAGCTGGGCAGGAACCACCTACGAGCAGTACTTC.

This clonotype showed up many times. V usage is TRBV2 and J usage is TRBJ2-4; 8 bases are a match to TRBD1. The CDR3 has 14 amino acids. V shed 7 bases and J 5 bases; nucleotides not matched to a gene: 7. Germline V gene sequence: CDR1 SNHLY, CDR2 FYNNEI. This CDR3 reads CASKGQGAENIQYF. CDR3 nucleotide sequence: TGTGCCAGCAAAGGTCAGGGGGCTGAAAACATTCAGTACTTC.

This clonotype was seen ten or more times. The chain is built from TRBV29-1 and TRBJ1-2, with 7 bases that match TRBD1. The CDR3 contains 13 residues. Trimming removed 8 bases from V and 1 base from J; junction bases left unmatched: 7. CDR1 and CDR2 (germline): SQVTM, ANQGSEA. As DNA, the CDR3 is TGCAGCCTCGACAGGGTTTTTAACTATGGCTACACCTTC. It translates to CSLDRVFNYGYTF. Using reference TRBV29-1 and TRBJ1-2 for the parts outside the CDR3, the full variable domain is SAVISQKPSRDICQRGTSLTIQCQVDSQVTMMFWYRQQPGQSLTLIATANQGSEATYESGFVIDKFPISRPNLTFSTLTVSNMSPEDSSIYLCSLDRVFNYGYTFGSGTRLTVV.

The chain has TRBV4-2 and TRBJ1-1; a weak D match, TRBD1 (5 bases). The CDR3 has 15 residues. Trimming removed 4 bases at V and 0 bases at J, with 12 bases between. Germline CDR1 LGHNA, CDR2 YNFKEQ. CDR3 in amino acids: CASSPGHRLNTEAFF. The CDR3 DNA sequence: TGTGCCAGCAGCCCAGGACACCGTCTGAACACTGAAGCTTTCTTT.

The chain couples TRBV5-1 to TRBJ2-5; the match to TRBD1 covers 7 bases. Germline V gene sequence: CDR1 SGHRS, CDR2 YFSETQ. The CDR3 sequence is 15 residues long. V lost 2 bases and J lost 5; bases outside the gene matches: 9. In DNA, the CDR3 is TGCGCCAGCAGCTTTACGGACAGGCGCCGGGAGACCCAGTACTTC. Encoded protein: CASSFTDRRRETQYF.

There are many counts of this clonotype. V usage is TRBV29-1 and J usage is TRBJ1-1, with a tentative D call TRBD1 (6 bases). V was shortened by 4 bases and J by 4 bases, with 19 bases between the two germline ends. CDR1 SQVTM and CDR2 ANQGSEA come from the germline V gene. The CDR3 totals 15 residues. The CDR3 DNA is TGCAGCGTTGTCCGGCCTAGCGCAGGGGTCACTGAAGCTTTCTTT. This encodes CSVVRPSAGVTEAFF.

This clonotype showed up many times. The rearrangement uses TRBV28 and TRBJ1-1; weak D call: TRBD1 (5 bases). Germline values: CDR1 MDHEN, CDR2 SYDVKM. V was cut by 8 bases and J by 1 base, with 8 bases left in between. The CDR3 is made up of 12 amino acids. The CDR3 DNA follows: TGTGCCAGCCTAGGGGCGAACACTGAAGCTTTCTTT. Amino acid sequence: CASLGANTEAFF. Combining the CDR3 with reference TRBV28 and TRBJ1-1 gives the whole variable domain DVKVTQSSRYLVKRTGEKVFLECVQDMDHENMFWYRQDPGLGLRLIYFSYDVKMKEKGDIPEGYSVSREKKERFSLILESASTNQTSMYLCASLGANTEAFFGQGTRLTVV.

Many counts were recorded for this clonotype. This chain uses TRBV7-3 with TRBJ1-1, with D uncertain. Trimming shortened V by 10 bases and J by 0 bases, and 21 bases separated the two germline ends. Germline V CDR1 and CDR2: SGHTA, FQGTGA. The CDR3 covers 16 residues. The CDR3 is CAIPRPSQFMNTEAFF. The CDR3 nucleotides are TGTGCCATTCCCCGCCCCTCACAGTTCATGAACACTGAAGCTTTCTTT.